The 5 T cell receptor beta chains below come from one sample, sequenced in a study of CXCR3-negative and CXCR3-positive naive CD8 T cells. Regarding the study as a whole: In CXCR3-positive naive cells, the TRB CDR3s were more hydrophobic than in CXCR3-negative naive cells.

The antigens these receptors bind are not known. The method, 5' RACE with UMI labels, was used to prepare the TRB cDNA libraries. TCRdb reprocessed the 5' RACE reads, keeping one entry per CDR3 protein, no DNA. Its clone listing holds some 7,000 distinct CDR3 sequences. The sample taken for sequencing was naive CXCR3+ CD8+ T cells from blood. Subset in this sample: CD45RO-CCR7+CD27+CD95- naive CD8+ T cells expressing CXCR3 (TNR3+). All receptors derive from a human donor in good health. Some clones in this sample may be carry-over from other donors' samples.

This chain connects TRBV6-6 to TRBJ2-7; TCRdb names TRBD1, which stays unverified in the absence of DNA. CDR1 MNHNY and CDR2 SVGAGI come from the germline V gene (reference sequence). CDR3 length: 15 residues. CDR3 region: CASSPRTAISYEQYF.

This clonotype shows up as medium-sized by frequency. The CDR3 loop reads CASSFLDRDEKLFF. The chain combines TRBV7-8 with TRBJ1-4; the TRBD1 assignment by TCRdb is unverifiable without DNA. Germline V gene sequence: CDR1 SGHVS, CDR2 FQNEAQ. CDR3 size: 14 residues.

Frequency places this clonotype as medium-sized (0.01 to 0.1%). The chain links TRBV20-1 to TRBJ2-5; TCRdb gives TRBD2 as the D gene, but with no DNA this cannot be confirmed. Germline V gives CDR1 DFQATT, CDR2 SNEGSKA (reference sequence). The CDR3 covers 14 residues. The CDR3 sequence: CSARERTSEETQYF.

This clonotype ranks as medium-sized in terms of frequency. The genes are TRBV29-1 and TRBJ2-2; TCRdb calls TRBD1, which cannot be checked without DNA. Germline CDR1 is SQVTM and CDR2 is ANQGSEA. The CDR3 runs 12 residues. Here the CDR3 reads CSVGGGTGELFF.

This clonotype registers medium-sized by frequency. This chain links TRBV7-9 with TRBJ1-2; TCRdb gives TRBD1 as the D gene, but with no DNA this cannot be confirmed. The CDR3 contains 15 residues. Germline CDR1 and CDR2: SEHNR and FQNEAQ (reference sequence). CDR3 protein: CASSARTGKFYGYTF.